This T cell receptor beta chain comes out of a study of a mutant IDH1 vaccine in newly diagnosed glioma. Across the whole study: Vaccines began 4-6 weeks after radiotherapy alone, or with temozolomide cycles. Mean patient age was approximately 40 years; approximately 60% were male and around 40% female. Patients' prior therapy spanned radiotherapy, temozolomide, or both; most underwent both. Study observations and caveats: Pseudoprogression seemed unlinked to shifts in top peripheral T cell clonotypes.

Details on this clone: Its antigen remains unidentified.

V lost 1 base, J lost 2 bases, and 7 bases stayed unmatched. CDR3 size: 16 residues. In germline, CDR1 is SGHDT, CDR2 YYEEEE. As for time point: week 11, during vaccination. It was 300 ug of mutant IDH1 20-mer peptide that made up each vaccine dose, given with topical imiquimod. The table came from immunoSEQ multiplex PCR; TCRdb's copy has only in-frame clones and leaves some out. The sample lists 30,000 to 35,000 clones; nearly 90% were seen once. The chain employs TRBV5-6 and TRBJ1-2; 8 nucleotides line up with TRBD1. The TCR comes from a man between 18 and 35 years old with glioma. The source was PBMCs, collected from a glioma patient whose treatment included an IDH1 peptide vaccine. CDR3 protein: CASSLPPGQANYGYTF. Here the CDR3 DNA reads TGTGCCAGCAGCTTGCCCCCGGGACAGGCAAACTATGGCTACACCTTC.